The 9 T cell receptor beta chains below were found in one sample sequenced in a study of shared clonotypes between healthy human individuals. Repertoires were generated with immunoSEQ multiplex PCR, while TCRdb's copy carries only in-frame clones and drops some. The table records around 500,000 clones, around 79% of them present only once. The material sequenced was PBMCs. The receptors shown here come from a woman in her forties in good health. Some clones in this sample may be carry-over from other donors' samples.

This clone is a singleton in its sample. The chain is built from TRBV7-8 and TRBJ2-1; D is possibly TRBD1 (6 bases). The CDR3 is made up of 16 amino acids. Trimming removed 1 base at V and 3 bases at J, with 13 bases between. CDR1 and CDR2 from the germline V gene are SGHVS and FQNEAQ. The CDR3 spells CASSLGRTEYYNEQFF. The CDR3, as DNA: TGTGCCAGCAGCTTAGGACGGACAGAGTACTACAATGAGCAGTTCTTC.

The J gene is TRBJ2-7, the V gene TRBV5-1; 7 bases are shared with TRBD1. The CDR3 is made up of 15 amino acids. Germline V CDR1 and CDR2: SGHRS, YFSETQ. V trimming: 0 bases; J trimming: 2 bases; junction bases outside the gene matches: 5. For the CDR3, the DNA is TGCGCCAGCAGCTTGGGACAGGGTCTAACCTACGAGCAGTACTTC. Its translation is CASSLGQGLTYEQYF. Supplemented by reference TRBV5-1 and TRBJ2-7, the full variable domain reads KAGVTQTPRYLIKTRGQQVTLSCSPISGHRSVSWYQQTPGQGLQFLFEYFSETQRNKGNFPGRFSGRQFSNSRSEMNVSTLELGDSALYLCASSLGQGLTYEQYFGPGTRLTVT.

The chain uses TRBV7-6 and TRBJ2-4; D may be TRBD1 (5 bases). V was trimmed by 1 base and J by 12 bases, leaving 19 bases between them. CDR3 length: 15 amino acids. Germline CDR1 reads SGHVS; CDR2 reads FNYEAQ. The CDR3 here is CASSLGVRDLFNQYF. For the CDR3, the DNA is TGTGCCAGCAGCTTAGGCGTCAGGGATCTGTTCAATCAGTACTTC. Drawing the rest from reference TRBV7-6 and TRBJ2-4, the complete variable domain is GAGVSQSPRYKVTKRGQDVALRCDPISGHVSLYWYRQALGQGPEFLTYFNYEAQQDKSGLPNDRFSAERPEGSISTLTIQRTEQRDSAMYRCASSLGVRDLFNQYFGAGTRLSVL.

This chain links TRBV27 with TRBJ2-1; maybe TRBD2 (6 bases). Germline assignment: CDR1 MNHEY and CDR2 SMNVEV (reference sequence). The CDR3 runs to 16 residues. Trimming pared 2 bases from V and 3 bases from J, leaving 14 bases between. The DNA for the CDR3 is TGTGCCAGCAGTTTAGGGTTAGCGGAGAACTACAATGAGCAGTTCTTC. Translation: CASSLGLAENYNEQFF.

The CDR3, as DNA: TGTGCCAGCAGCGTAGAATGGGGGGCCGATGAGCAGTTCTTC. Protein sequence: CASSVEWGADEQFF. The genes are TRBV9 and TRBJ2-1; D could derive from TRBD1 or TRBD2 (6 bases each). From germline, CDR1 is SGDLS and CDR2 YYNGEE. Trimming pared 0 bases from V and 8 bases from J, leaving 12 bases between. The CDR3 runs to 14 residues.

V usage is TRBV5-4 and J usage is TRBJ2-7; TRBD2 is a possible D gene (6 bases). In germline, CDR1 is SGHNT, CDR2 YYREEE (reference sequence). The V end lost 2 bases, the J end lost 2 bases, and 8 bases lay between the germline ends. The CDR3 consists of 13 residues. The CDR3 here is CASSFGEAYEQYF. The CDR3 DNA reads TGTGCCAGCAGCTTCGGGGAGGCCTACGAGCAGTACTTC.

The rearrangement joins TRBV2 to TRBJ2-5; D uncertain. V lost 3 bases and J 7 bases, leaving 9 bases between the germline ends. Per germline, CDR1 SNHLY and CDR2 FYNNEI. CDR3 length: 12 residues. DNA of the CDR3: TGTGCCAGCAGTGACAGCCTCAGGACCCAGTACTTC. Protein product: CASSDSLRTQYF.

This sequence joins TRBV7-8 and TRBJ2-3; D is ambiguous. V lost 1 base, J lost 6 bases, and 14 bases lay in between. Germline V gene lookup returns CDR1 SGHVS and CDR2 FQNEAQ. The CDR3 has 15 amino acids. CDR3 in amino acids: CASSLDSRRQDTQYF. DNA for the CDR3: TGTGCCAGCAGCTTAGATTCTAGACGCCAGGATACGCAGTATTTT.

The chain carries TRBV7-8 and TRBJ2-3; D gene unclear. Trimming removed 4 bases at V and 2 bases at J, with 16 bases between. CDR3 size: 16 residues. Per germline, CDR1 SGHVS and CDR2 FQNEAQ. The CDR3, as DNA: TGTGCCAGCAGCTCAGGATTCTCAGGTTCCACAGATACGCAGTATTTT. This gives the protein CASSSGFSGSTDTQYF.